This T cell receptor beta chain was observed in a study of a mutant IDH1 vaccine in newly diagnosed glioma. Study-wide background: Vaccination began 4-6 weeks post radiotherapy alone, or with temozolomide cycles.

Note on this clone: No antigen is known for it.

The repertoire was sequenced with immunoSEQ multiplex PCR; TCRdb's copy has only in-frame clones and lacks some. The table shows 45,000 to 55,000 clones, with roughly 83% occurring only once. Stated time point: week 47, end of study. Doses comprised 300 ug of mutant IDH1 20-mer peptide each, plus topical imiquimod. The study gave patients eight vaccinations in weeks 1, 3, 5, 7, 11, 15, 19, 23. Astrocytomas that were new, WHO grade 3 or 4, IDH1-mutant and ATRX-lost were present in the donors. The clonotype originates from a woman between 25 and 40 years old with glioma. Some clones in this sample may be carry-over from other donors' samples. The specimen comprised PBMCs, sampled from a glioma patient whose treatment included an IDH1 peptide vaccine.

Here the CDR3 reads CASSGEAGGSYNEQFF. In nucleotides, the CDR3 is TGTGCCAGCAGTGGAGAGGCGGGAGGATCGTACAATGAGCAGTTCTTC. V is TRBV6-1 and J is TRBJ2-1, with 8 bases that match TRBD2. V lost 4 bases, J lost 4 bases, and 9 bases stayed unmatched. The CDR3 runs 16 residues. The germline CDR1 and CDR2 sequences are MNHNS and SASEGT.